This TCR beta chain emerged from a study of shared clonotypes between healthy human individuals (dated by TCRdb to the early 2020s). Study-level background: A couple of women and a few men aged 18 to 49 years were included in the cohort. Blood TCR repertoires of five healthy adults were deeply sequenced to estimate repertoire size and the extent of clonotype sharing between individuals. Libraries were prepared and TCR repertoires were sequenced by different laboratories using diverse techniques, in order to increase sequencing depth and limit assay-specific biases. Leukapheresis yielded between about 0.85 and 10 billion PBMCs per donor. General study outcomes and caveats: Because the study included only a small number of donors, the genetic and exposure-history diversity represented was limited. Sampling was restricted to blood, and TCR repertoires in tissue are likely to differ from TCR repertoires in blood. Pairwise subsampling led to the expectation that sequencing depth would affect the degree of clonotype sharing among donors.

Using the deep immunoSEQ assay, multiplex PCR amplified TCR CDR3 regions from genomic DNA. Extracted genomic DNA from each cell subset was spread evenly across all wells of several immunoSEQ 96-well plates, with each plate serving as a replicate. For unsorted PBMC, each replicate PCR was loaded with roughly 330 ng genomic DNA, equivalent to 25,000 to 35,000 T cell genomes. Unsorted PBMC genomic DNA was sequenced across ten immunoSEQ deep assay plates. Purified libraries were measured with a Qubit 3.0 fluorometer, size-checked on a Bioanalyzer 2100, and measured again with the KAPA Library Quantification kit. Every immunoSEQ 96-well plate was sequenced on a separate single-read 150-cycle Illumina NextSeq 550 flow cell. Concerning the study's data processing: Because the immunoSEQ output included only junctional sequences and no quality scores, the filtering could not be the same as the filtering used for full-length reads. Sequences were annotated with PyIR, a Python wrapper for IgBLAST v1.9, and V/J genes and CDR3 were assigned using IMGT germline references. Reads were filtered out if the reads had weak V/J assignments (E-value above 1e-6), no CDR3, stop codons, out-of-frame junctions, or ambiguous translated residues. A V3J clonotype was defined by an identical inferred V gene, J gene, and CDR3 amino acid sequence. To compute the percentage overlap between repertoires, the number of shared unique clonotypes was divided by the size of the smaller repertoire. RTK rarefaction, the Chao1 estimator, and Recon v2.1 estimates of unobserved clonotypes were used to assess repertoire richness. Entries here come from immuneACCESS through TCRdb and include only in-frame sequences with V and J called. Some clones fail to appear in such tables; in the studies checked, an unresolved V gene covers under half of the shortfall, and the cause of the remainder is unknown. The V and J calls and clone size are taken from that table; D and trimming were inferred from the DNA. Recorded for this sample are under 600,000 clones; just over 75% of them occurred a single time. The top ten hold about 12% of the sample.

CDR3 length: 12 amino acids, cysteine to phenylalanine. The read is trimmed to its CDR3 DNA, 36 bases read in frame from base 1. Donors were healthy HIV-negative adults with no recently reported acute infections or vaccinations. All donors were Caucasian adults living in Nashville, Tennessee, USA. For unsorted samples, 100 million or so PBMCs were counted, and genomic DNA was extracted using the QIAamp DNA Blood Mini kit. Blood was collected by leukapheresis, and PBMCs were isolated by Ficoll-Histopaque density gradient centrifugation and then cryopreserved in liquid nitrogen vapor phase. As for this clone: It lacks a known antigen. Base qualities are not provided; no much larger clone lies one nucleotide away.

This sequence was found in a woman aged 40-49 years in good health. Some clones in this sample may be carry-over from other donors' samples. Rearrangement joined TRBV21-1 to TRBJ1-2. TRBV21-1 has pseudogene status. Source material: PBMCs. The CDR3: CASSKGSYGYTF. Here is the DNA: TGTGCCAGCAGCAAAGGGAGCTATGGCTACACCTTC.